This TCR beta chain was recovered during a study of shared clonotypes between healthy human individuals. Overall study findings and caveats: The genetic and exposure-history diversity represented was limited by few donors.

V was cut by 4 bases and J by 3 bases, with 10 bases left in between. This CDR3 is 13 amino acids long. Germline CDR1 reads SGHKS; CDR2 reads YYEKEE (reference sequence). Only in-frame clones appear in the TCRdb table, and some are missing; sequencing was by immunoSEQ multiplex PCR. The data show over 1.4 million clones, with 96% seen just once and approximately 1% held by the top ten. Note on this clone: Its target is not known.

The donor population consisted of healthy HIV-negative adults with no recent acute infections or vaccinations. The sequencing input was naive CD4+ T cells sorted from blood. The subset: CD45RA+ positively selected. The chain joins TRBV5-5 to TRBJ1-2; D remains unclear. The receptor was isolated from a man aged 25-45 years in good health. CDR3 coding DNA: TGTGCCAGCAGCCGAGGAACAGACTATGGCTACACCTTC. Amino acid sequence: CASSRGTDYGYTF.